This passage covers 30 T cell receptor beta chains from one sample sequenced in a study of molecular identifiers for immune sequencing clone quantification. MiXCR was run by TCRdb on the PCR reads, yielding one entry per CDR3 protein. The sample lists 250,000 to 350,000 distinct CDR3 sequences, around 21% seen once, with approximately 0.83% in the top ten. Sequenced: naive CD8+ T cells from blood, with Jurkat cell RNA spiked in. Specified subset: FACS-sorted CD8+CD4-CCR7+CD45RA+ naive T cells. These receptors were taken from a human donor in good health. Some libraries in this study had Jurkat cell RNA spiked in.

This clonotype was counted many times. The chain joins TRBV24-1 to TRBJ2-7; D not resolved. V was shortened by 1 base and J by 4 bases, with 22 bases between the two germline ends. Germline V gene lookup returns CDR1 KGHDR and CDR2 SFDVKD. CDR3 length: 18 residues. The CDR3: CATSDFPTDPTPPYEQYF. The CDR3 bases are TGTGCCACCAGTGATTTCCCGACCGATCCCACTCCCCCATACGAGCAGTACTTC.

Remarks on this clonotype: Compared with germline, one end of the junction differs, possibly owing to a read error. The chain recombines TRBV2 with TRBJ2-6; D might be TRBD1 (5 bases). Per germline, CDR1 SNHLY and CDR2 FYNNEI. This CDR3 has 13 amino acids. The CDR3 loop is CAAARSGANVLTF. The CDR3 coding sequence is TGTGCCGCCGCCCGCTCTGGGGCCAACGTCCTGACCTTC.

This clonotype was found many times. The chain carries TRBV20-1 and TRBJ2-3, with D tentatively TRBD2 (6 bases). This CDR3 has 17 amino acids. Trimming took 5 bases from V and 2 from J, leaving 23 bases between them. Germline assignment: CDR1 DFQATT and CDR2 SNEGSKA (reference sequence). CDR3 coding DNA: TGCAGTGCTCCCCGGTGGGACTCAAGCTCCCCCACAGATACGCAGTATTTT. Amino acid sequence: CSAPRWDSSSPTDTQYF.

This clonotype was detected many times. The rearrangement joins TRBV5-1 to TRBJ1-1; TRBD1 might be the D (5 bases). The germline V gene has CDR1 SGHRS and CDR2 YFSETQ. The CDR3 covers 13 residues. The V and J ends lost 2 bases and 4 bases respectively, with 9 bases between them. As DNA, the CDR3 is TGCGCCAGCAGCTTTCCGGGGGGCACTGAAGCTTTCTTT. Residues: CASSFPGGTEAFF.

The CDR3 is CASSPWTEYTDTQYF. In DNA form, the CDR3 reads TGTGCCAGCAGCCCGTGGACAGAATACACAGATACGCAGTATTTT. The chain employs TRBV7-9 and TRBJ2-3; maybe TRBD1 (6 bases). Trimming removed 5 bases at V and 2 bases at J, with 14 bases between. This CDR3 has 15 residues. Germline V lookup: CDR1 SEHNR, CDR2 FQNEAQ (reference sequence).

The table lists this clonotype with many counts. J is TRBJ2-7 and V is TRBV6-6; D may be TRBD2 (6 bases). This CDR3 has 15 residues. The germline CDR1 and CDR2 sequences are MNHNY and SVGAGI (reference sequence). V shed 5 bases and J shed 4 bases, with 18 bases lying between them. As DNA, the CDR3 is TGTGCCAGCAGTCCATGGGACTTGCGGGGTTACGAGCAGTACTTC. Its translation: CASSPWDLRGYEQYF.

In this sample, this clonotype turned up a few times. This chain uses TRBV4-3 with TRBJ1-3; D remains unclear. The germline gives CDR1 LGHNA, CDR2 YSLEER. Trimming took 3 bases from V and 4 from J, leaving 10 bases between them. The CDR3 length is 14 residues. The CDR3 DNA sequence: TGCGCCAGCAGCCAGACGAACGGAGGAAACACCATATATTTT. Protein product: CASSQTNGGNTIYF.

This clonotype has only a few counts. J is TRBJ2-7 and V is TRBV6-5; the D gene could be TRBD1 or TRBD2 (5 bases each). Germline-derived CDR1 and CDR2 are MNHEY and SVGAGI. Trimming took 4 bases from V and 3 from J, leaving 16 bases between them. The CDR3 covers 15 residues. Here the CDR3 DNA reads TGTGCCAGCAGTTCTGGGACCAGCGGATACTACGAGCAGTACTTC. Protein sequence: CASSSGTSGYYEQYF.

This clonotype was observed at least ten times. The chain combines TRBV5-4 with TRBJ2-3, with TRBD2 identical over 8 bases. The CDR3 covers 13 residues. CDR1 SGHNT and CDR2 YYREEE come from the germline V gene (reference sequence). V shed 5 bases and J 6 bases; nucleotides not matched to a gene: 5. In nucleotides, the CDR3 is TGTGCCAGCAGACTAGCGGACGGCGATACGCAGTATTTT. Translating gives CASRLADGDTQYF.

V is TRBV6-2 or TRBV6-3 and J is TRBJ2-3; TRBD2 aligns across 11 bases. The germline gives CDR1 MNHEY, CDR2 SVGEGT. V trimming: 2 bases; J trimming: 4 bases; junction bases outside the gene matches: 14. The CDR3 loop spans 19 amino acids. The CDR3 DNA reads TGTGCCAGCAGTTACCCACTCACTACTAGCGGGAGTCTGGCAGATACGCAGTATTTT. Translation: CASSYPLTTSGSLADTQYF.

This clonotype was seen at least ten times. The chain carries TRBV19 and TRBJ2-7, with 7 bases that match TRBD2. The CDR3 length is 12 residues. The germline CDR1 and CDR2 sequences are LNHDA and SQIVND (reference sequence). Unmatched junction bases numbered 3, after V lost 3 bases and J lost 7 bases. The CDR3 region is CASSIPGREQYF. The CDR3 DNA sequence: TGTGCCAGTAGTATCCCCGGGAGGGAGCAGTACTTC.

This clonotype was seen repeatedly, ten times or more. This chain links TRBV11-1 with TRBJ2-7, with 9 bases lining up with TRBD1. V gave up 5 bases and J gave up 5 bases; unmatched junction bases: 7. CDR1 is SGHAT, CDR2 FQDESV, per germline (reference sequence). There are 14 residues in the CDR3. The CDR3 DNA reads TGTGCCAGCAGCCCGCGGGACAGGGAAAACGAGCAGTACTTC. Protein product: CASSPRDRENEQYF.

The chain recombines TRBV19 with TRBJ2-1; 10 positions agree with TRBD2. The V and J ends lost 3 bases and 10 bases, in that order; junction bases with no gene match: 6. Germline CDR1 and CDR2: LNHDA and SQIVND (reference sequence). The CDR3 has 14 amino acids. Written as DNA, the CDR3 is TGTGCCAGTAGTATCGTAGCGGGAGGTCCCGAGCAGTTCTTC. Translated: CASSIVAGGPEQFF.

In its sample, this clonotype was seen many times. The CDR3 region is CASSRWTGGTYEQYF. CDR3 DNA: TGCGCCAGCAGCCGCTGGACAGGGGGTACCTACGAGCAGTACTTC. The chain joins TRBV5-1 to TRBJ2-7; 10 bases are a match to TRBD1. This CDR3 contains 15 residues. J was trimmed by 2 bases and V by 4 bases; bases with no gene match: 6. Per the germline V gene, CDR1 is SGHRS and CDR2 is YFSETQ. Drawing the rest from reference TRBV5-1 and TRBJ2-7, the complete variable domain is KAGVTQTPRYLIKTRGQQVTLSCSPISGHRSVSWYQQTPGQGLQFLFEYFSETQRNKGNFPGRFSGRQFSNSRSEMNVSTLELGDSALYLCASSRWTGGTYEQYFGPGTRLTVT.

Notes on this clonotype: A much more abundant neighbour one base away suggests this may be a read error. The V gene is TRBV27, the J gene TRBJ2-3, with D possibly called TRBD1 or TRBD2 (6 bases each). Looked up from germline, CDR1 is MNHEY and CDR2 is SMNVEV (reference sequence). This CDR3 has 14 residues. This CDR3 reads CAGSLWGAPDTQYF. CDR3 bases: TGTGCCGGCAGTTTATGGGGGGCTCCAGATACGCAGTATTTT.

As concerns this clonotype: One end of the junction varies from germline; a read error may be responsible. The chain carries TRBV7-9 and TRBJ2-1; D not certain. Germline CDR1 and CDR2: SEHNR and FQNEAQ (reference sequence). CDR3 size: 14 residues. The CDR3 spells CASVRQSSYNGQFF. Written as DNA, the CDR3 is TGTGCCAGCGTCAGGCAGAGCTCCTACAATGGGCAGTTCTTC.

This clonotype was seen a single time. A much larger clone differs from this one at a single base, so this may be a read error. V is TRBV7-3 and J is TRBJ2-3; perhaps TRBD1 as D (5 bases). Germline V gene data show CDR1 as SGHTA and CDR2 as FQGTGA. This CDR3 is 14 amino acids long. Here the CDR3 DNA reads TGTGCCAGCAGCTTTCAGTTCCCCACAGGTACGCAGTATTTT. Amino acid sequence: CASSFQFPTGTQYF.

In this sample, this clonotype turned up a few times. This chain connects TRBV7-9 to TRBJ1-3, with 8 bases matching TRBD1. The CDR3 covers 18 residues. V dropped 1 base and J dropped 0; count of bases not matched to a gene: 8. The germline V gene encodes CDR1 SEHNR and CDR2 FQNEAQ (reference sequence). The CDR3 bases are TGTGCCAGCAGCTTAGGAGGACAGGGTCAACTCTCTGGAAACACCATATATTTT. It yields the protein CASSLGGQGQLSGNTIYF.

This clonotype has a count of ten or more. The CDR3 DNA reads as TGCGCCAGCAGCTTGGAGGTAGCACTGGCAGATACGCAGTATTTT. Its translation: CASSLEVALADTQYF. The chain couples TRBV5-1 to TRBJ2-3; D uncertain. Per germline, CDR1 SGHRS and CDR2 YFSETQ. The CDR3 runs to 15 residues. Trimming stripped 0 bases from V and 4 bases from J, with 12 bases between.

The chain carries TRBV6-2 or TRBV6-3 and TRBJ2-7; TRBD2 matches at 12 bases. Germline loops: CDR1 MNHEY, CDR2 SVGEGT. V lost 6 bases to trimming and J lost 4 bases; unmatched junction nucleotides: 7. The CDR3 loop spans 15 amino acids. As DNA, the CDR3 is TGTGCCAGCAGCTGGACTAGCGGGAAGTCTTACGAGCAGTACTTC. Translated, it gives CASSWTSGKSYEQYF.

To note about this clonotype: Just one base apart from a much larger clone, this may be a read error. This chain links TRBV7-9 with TRBJ2-5, with TRBD1 identical over 8 bases. Germline values: CDR1 SEHNR, CDR2 FQNEAQ (reference sequence). This CDR3 region has 15 residues. Trimming cost V 5 bases and J 5 bases; bases outside gene matches: 10. In nucleotides, the CDR3 is TGTGCCAGCAGCCTCTATGAGACAGGGGAGGAGACCCAGTACTTC. Protein sequence: CASSLYETGEETQYF.

This clonotype was recorded many times. The chain combines TRBV7-9 with TRBJ1-1; D unresolved. Trimming removed 1 base at V and 10 bases at J, with 13 bases between. Germline CDR1 SEHNR, CDR2 FQNEAQ (reference sequence). This CDR3 is built from 13 residues. The CDR3 spells CASSLGEQRGAFF. CDR3 coding DNA: TGTGCCAGCAGCTTAGGAGAACAGCGCGGAGCTTTCTTT.

At least ten counts were recorded for this clonotype. The CDR3 region is CASNSVAGDDTGELFF. DNA for the CDR3: TGTGCCAGCAACTCAGTAGCTGGAGACGACACCGGGGAGCTGTTTTTT. This sequence joins TRBV7-9 and TRBJ2-2; no clear D. Trimming removed 7 bases at V and 3 bases at J, with 18 bases between. From germline, CDR1 is SEHNR and CDR2 FQNEAQ (reference sequence). This CDR3 region has 16 residues.

Only one count was recorded for this clonotype. This sequence may be a read error, since a much larger clone differs from it by one base. Here the CDR3 DNA reads TGTGCCAGCGGCCTGAGACAGGCCGACTACGAGCAGTACTTC. It translates to CASGLRQADYEQYF. The rearrangement links TRBV5-4 to TRBJ2-7; possibly TRBD1 for D (6 bases). Germline V gene data show CDR1 as SGHNT and CDR2 as YYREEE (reference sequence). This CDR3 comprises 14 residues. Trimming left V 7 bases short and J 3 bases short, with 17 bases between.

Of note for this clonotype: A single base separates this from a much larger clone, so it may be a read error. This chain joins TRBV9 and TRBJ1-1; D perhaps matches TRBD1 (6 bases). This CDR3 is built from 16 residues. CDR1 is SGDLS and CDR2 is YYNGEE in the germline V gene. CDR3 sequence: CAGSVGGQAMNTEAFF. The CDR3 DNA follows: TGTGCCGGCAGCGTAGGGGGTCAGGCAATGAACACTGAAGCTTTCTTT.

This clonotype has at least ten counts. The rearrangement uses TRBV7-9 and TRBJ2-1; 8 bases line up with TRBD2. V lost 4 bases to trimming and J lost 2 bases; unmatched junction nucleotides: 7. Looked up from germline, CDR1 is SEHNR and CDR2 is FQNEAQ (reference sequence). The CDR3 is 16 residues long. The CDR3 nucleotides are TGTGCCAGCAGCTCCCCGCCTAGCGGGCCCTACAATGAGCAGTTCTTC. Its protein is CASSSPPSGPYNEQFF. Combining the CDR3 with reference TRBV7-9 and TRBJ2-1 gives the whole variable domain DTGVSQNPRHKITKRGQNVTFRCDPISEHNRLYWYRQTLGQGPEFLTYFQNEAQLEKSRLLSDRFSAERPKGSFSTLEIQRTEQGDSAMYLCASSSPPSGPYNEQFFGPGTRLTVL.

This clonotype was seen repeatedly, ten times or more. The rearrangement joins TRBV28 to TRBJ2-5; TRBD1 matches 7 bases. V trimming: 4 bases; J trimming: 3 bases; junction bases outside the gene matches: 8. CDR1 is MDHEN, CDR2 SYDVKM, per germline. The CDR3 contains 15 residues. CDR3 in amino acids: CASSYGTEGEETQYF. CDR3 DNA: TGTGCCAGCAGTTACGGGACAGAGGGCGAAGAGACCCAGTACTTC.

Ten or more counts support this clonotype. This chain connects TRBV12-3 or TRBV12-4 to TRBJ2-1; no clear D gene. This CDR3 region has 15 residues. V was trimmed by 3 bases and J by 1 base, leaving 10 bases between them. This CDR3 is CASSFYKGSYNEQFF. The CDR3 DNA reads as TGTGCCAGCAGTTTTTACAAGGGTTCCTACAATGAGCAGTTCTTC.

Note on this clonotype: This may arise from a read error, as a much more abundant clone is one base away. The rearrangement joins TRBV6-2 or TRBV6-3 to TRBJ2-1; the D is unclear. CDR1 is MNHEY and CDR2 is SVGEGT in the germline V gene. CDR3 size: 11 residues. CDR3 sequence (DNA): TGTGCCAGCAGTTACATTGATGAGCGGTTCTTC. This translates into CASSYIDERFF.

A note on this clonotype: One base away lies a much larger clone, so this may be a sequencing read error. This sequence joins TRBV27 and TRBJ2-7; D is undetermined. CDR3 length: 15 residues. Germline V lookup: CDR1 MNHEY, CDR2 SMNVEV (reference sequence). Trimming shortened V by 3 bases and J by 2 bases, and 14 bases separated the two germline ends. CDR3 sequence (DNA): TGTGCCAGCAGTTTGAGTCTCGGTACGCCCTACGAGCAGTACTTC. Translating gives CASSLSLGTPYEQYF.